This TCR beta chain comes out of a study of beta chain features in type 1 diabetes. As for the study in general: Researchers looked at about 110 million sorted cells across all samples. Study-level points and caveats: Sequencing of cDNA might inflate the share of cells that strongly express TCR. TCRB CDR3 length was moderately but significantly reduced in all four CD4+ subsets of Type 1 diabetes patients. Shorter templates might be favored by PCR, and equally so in patients and in controls.

In this sample, this clone turned up a few times. Its matching antigen is unknown. Every bit of the isolated RNA underwent reverse transcription, so sequencing read expressed TCRB transcripts. Profiled with immunoSEQ multiplex PCR; TCRdb holds only in-frame clones, not every one. The sample lists around 600,000 clones; 9.5% to 15% were seen once. CDR3 length: 15 residues. V lost 0 bases and J 0 bases, leaving 6 bases between the germline ends. CDR1 and CDR2 from the germline V gene are LGHNA and YSLEER. The V and J genes are TRBV4-3 and TRBJ2-1, with D unclear. Source material: naive CD4+ T cells from blood. This clonotype was sampled from a man in his thirties or forties with type 1 diabetes. CDR3 bases: TGCGCCAGCAGCCAAGATTTCGGCTCCTACAATGAGCAGTTCTTC. It codes for CASSQDFGSYNEQFF.